What follows describes a single T cell receptor beta chain. Per germline, CDR1 DFQATT and CDR2 SNEGSKA (reference sequence). V was cut by 5 bases and J by 2 bases, with 9 bases left in between. This CDR3 is built from 12 residues. The entry originates in a study of blood T cells in healthy people across ages. It was with a sample-barcoded 5' primer and a J-beta primer mix that a second PCR of roughly 6 to 12 cycles was run. Carrying 12 random nucleotides, a template-switch adaptor labeled each individual cDNA molecule. TCRdb re-called the 5' RACE reads with MiXCR, one entry per CDR3 protein. The top ten hold approximately 20% of the sample, which has approximately 1,000,000 distinct CDR3 sequences, under 45% seen once.

Material: blood. This sequence was found in a woman in her sixties or seventies in good health. The chain has TRBV20-1 and TRBJ2-5; possibly TRBD1 or TRBD2 for D (5 bases each). This CDR3 reads CSAGEGQETQYF. DNA of the CDR3: TGCAGTGCTGGCGAGGGGCAAGAGACCCAGTACTTC.